This entry lists 23 T cell receptor beta chains sequenced from one sample in a study of blood T cell repertoires in COVID-19. TCRdb's copy holds only in-frame clones and misses some; the assay was immunoSEQ multiplex PCR. The sample records about 440,000 clones, roughly 90% being singletons. Sequencing was performed on peripheral blood. Receptor source: a woman under 40 with acute or convalescent COVID-19.

This sequence joins TRBV24-1 and TRBJ2-2, with D maybe TRBD2 (6 bases). V was clipped by 6 bases and J by 4 bases, with 11 bases between them. Germline CDR1 reads KGHDR; CDR2 reads SFDVKD. The CDR3 has 14 residues. The CDR3 DNA reads as TGTGCCACCAGTCTTCGGGGAGGCACCGGGGAGCTGTTTTTT. This sequence encodes CATSLRGGTGELFF.

The chain joins TRBV6-5 to TRBJ1-5; D call uncertain. V lost 10 bases, J lost 3 bases, and 19 bases lay in between. Germline loops: CDR1 MNHEY, CDR2 SVGAGI. The CDR3 extends over 15 amino acids. In DNA, the CDR3 is TGTGCCACCGTACTCACTAGAACGGACAATCAGCCCCAGCATTTT. Encoded protein: CATVLTRTDNQPQHF.

The CDR3 protein is CASSRPGQGVSDTQYF. DNA for the CDR3: TGTGCCAGCAGTCGACCGGGACAGGGGGTTTCAGATACGCAGTATTTT. The rearrangement joins TRBV28 to TRBJ2-3; TRBD1 aligns across 11 bases. Trimming took 5 bases from V and 4 from J; bases not matched to a gene: 8. The CDR3 totals 16 residues. Germline loops: CDR1 MDHEN, CDR2 SYDVKM.

With respect to this clone: Distinct nucleotide sequences in the sample also encode this CDR3. This chain joins TRBV18 and TRBJ2-7, with D possibly TRBD1 on 6 matching bases. Germline V lookup: CDR1 KGHSH, CDR2 LQKENI. The CDR3 totals 12 residues. V lost 2 bases to trimming and J lost 6 bases, with 8 bases between them. CDR3 region: CASSPTGSEQYF. CDR3 bases: TGTGCCAGCTCACCAACAGGGTCCGAGCAGTACTTC.

This clone has only one observation. The chain uses TRBV2 and TRBJ2-3; 8 bases are a match to TRBD2. From germline, CDR1 is SNHLY and CDR2 FYNNEI. V shed 7 bases, J shed 8 bases, and the junction held 2 bases outside the gene matches. The CDR3 runs 11 residues. Written as DNA, the CDR3 is TGTGCCAGCATCCTAGCGGGTACGCAGTATTTT. Translated: CASILAGTQYF.

This clone has only one observation. The J gene is TRBJ1-5, the V gene TRBV27; D unclear. Germline V lookup: CDR1 MNHEY, CDR2 SMNVEV (reference sequence). V was clipped by 0 bases and J by 7 bases, with 7 bases between them. The CDR3 is 13 amino acids. The CDR3 sequence is CASSLSRKQPQHF. As DNA, the CDR3 is TGTGCCAGCAGTTTATCGCGGAAGCAGCCCCAGCATTTT.

The gene calls are TRBV9 and TRBJ2-1; perhaps TRBD2 as D (7 bases). The germline V gene encodes CDR1 SGDLS and CDR2 YYNGEE. This CDR3 has 15 amino acids. Trimming cost V 4 bases and J 7 bases, with 18 bases left between them. The CDR3 loop is CASSPEWAGANEQFF. The CDR3, as DNA: TGTGCCAGCAGCCCGGAATGGGCGGGGGCGAATGAGCAGTTCTTC.

The rearrangement uses TRBV14 and TRBJ2-5; 7 bases agree with TRBD1. CDR1 is SGHDN and CDR2 is FVKESK in the germline V gene. This CDR3 has 13 amino acids. Germline trimming cut 5 bases from V and 5 bases from J; bases unmatched to any gene: 5. The CDR3 protein is CASSVQGWETQYF. The CDR3 nucleotides read TGTGCCAGCAGCGTACAGGGGTGGGAGACCCAGTACTTC.

CDR3 in DNA: TGCGCCAGCAGCCAAAGACTGGACAGGGGGCTCAGTGAAGCTTTCTTT. It is translated as CASSQRLDRGLSEAFF. J is TRBJ1-1 and V is TRBV4-1, with 11 nucleotides matching TRBD1. With V trimmed by 2 bases and J by 7 bases, 9 bases remained unmatched. The CDR3 is 16 residues long. Germline V CDR1 and CDR2: MGHRA, YSYEKL.

The V and J genes are TRBV3-1 (or the pseudogene TRBV3-2) and TRBJ2-5, with TRBD1 identical over 7 bases. The CDR3 extends over 19 amino acids. Germline trimming cut 5 bases from V and 1 base from J; bases unmatched to any gene: 19. Germline V gene lookup returns CDR1 LGHDT and CDR2 YNNKEL (reference sequence). CDR3 nucleotides: TGTGCCAGCAGCAAATTCTCCCTGATCACGCAGGGGGTCCAAGAGACCCAGTACTTC. Its protein product is CASSKFSLITQGVQETQYF.

The chain carries TRBV19 and TRBJ2-7, with D possibly matching TRBD2 (5 bases). V was cut by 3 bases and J by 3 bases, with 9 bases left in between. CDR1 LNHDA and CDR2 SQIVND come from the germline V gene (reference sequence). CDR3 length: 13 residues. CDR3 bases: TGTGCCAGTAGTATGTTCCGGGACTACGAGCAGTACTTC. Its protein is CASSMFRDYEQYF. The variable domain in full, completed from reference TRBV19 and TRBJ2-7, reads DGGITQSPKYLFRKEGQNVTLSCEQNLNHDAMYWYRQDPGQGLRLIYYSQIVNDFQKGDIAEGYSVSREKKESFPLTVTSAQKNPTAFYLCASSMFRDYEQYFGPGTRLTVT.

Here the CDR3 reads CASSEAGDSEAFF. The CDR3 DNA reads TGTGCCAGCAGTGAAGCTGGAGACAGTGAAGCTTTCTTT. V and J are TRBV2 and TRBJ1-1; TRBD1 is a possible D gene (5 bases). The CDR3 extends over 13 amino acids. The germline CDR1 and CDR2 sequences are SNHLY and FYNNEI. V lost 0 bases and J lost 7, with 9 bases in between.

The chain combines TRBV7-9 with TRBJ1-4; D is unresolved. Germline CDR1 and CDR2: SEHNR and FQNEAQ (reference sequence). The ends were cut back, 5 bases at V and 4 bases at J, with 14 bases in the middle. The CDR3 contains 15 residues. The CDR3 DNA is TGTGCCAGCAGCCCCCCCTGGCCAGATAATGAAAAACTGTTTTTT. Translating gives CASSPPWPDNEKLFF. The whole variable domain, filled in from reference TRBV7-9 and TRBJ1-4, reads DTGVSQNPRHKITKRGQNVTFRCDPISEHNRLYWYRQTLGQGPEFLTYFQNEAQLEKSRLLSDRFSAERPKGSFSTLEIQRTEQGDSAMYLCASSPPWPDNEKLFFGSGTQLSVL.

V gene TRBV5-4 combines with J gene TRBJ1-2; 7 nucleotides line up with TRBD1. The CDR3 runs to 13 residues. The V segment lost 0 bases and the J segment 6 bases; nucleotides outside the gene matches: 2. Per the germline V gene, CDR1 is SGHNT and CDR2 is YYREEE (reference sequence). DNA for the CDR3: TGTGCCAGCAGCTTGGTCAGGGGGGATGGCTACACCTTC. Translation: CASSLVRGDGYTF.

CDR3 sequence (DNA): TGTGCCAGCAGCTTTTACCGGGACAGGGGAAACAATGAGCAGTTCTTC. Protein sequence: CASSFYRDRGNNEQFF. The V call is TRBV11-1, the J call TRBJ2-1, with 10 bases matching TRBD1. The germline V gene has CDR1 SGHAT and CDR2 FQDESV (reference sequence). This CDR3 region has 16 residues. V trimming: 3 bases; J trimming: 5 bases; junction bases outside the gene matches: 7.

This clone was picked up a small number of times. The chain employs TRBV18 and TRBJ1-1, with a weak D call TRBD1 (6 bases). The V and J ends lost 5 bases and 1 base respectively, with 8 bases between them. CDR1 is KGHSH, CDR2 LQKENI, per germline. This CDR3 has 13 amino acids. CDR3 DNA sequence: TGTGCCAGCTCAGGACAGAAGAACACTGAAGCTTTCTTT. It codes for CASSGQKNTEAFF.

The CDR3 here is CASSYDRLNSPLHF. CDR3 DNA sequence: TGTGCCAGCAGTTACGACAGGCTAAATTCACCCCTCCACTTT. This rearrangement joins TRBV6-5 to TRBJ1-6, with D maybe TRBD1 (6 bases). The CDR3 has 14 residues. Germline lookup yields CDR1 MNHEY and CDR2 SVGAGI. The V end was cut by 2 bases, the J end by 7 bases, with 9 bases between.

The chain combines TRBV5-1 with TRBJ1-2; D gene ambiguous. The germline V gene has CDR1 SGHRS and CDR2 YFSETQ. This CDR3 contains 14 residues. Between the trimmed V and J ends, which lost 1 base and 8 bases, there was a span of 15 bases. CDR3 sequence reads: CASSLTGELRGYTF. The CDR3 DNA sequence: TGCGCCAGCAGCTTGACTGGGGAGTTGCGAGGCTACACCTTC.

The chain has TRBV4-1 and TRBJ1-2; D might be TRBD1 (6 bases). Germline lookup yields CDR1 MGHRA and CDR2 YSYEKL. The CDR3 extends over 13 amino acids. Trimming shortened V by 4 bases and J by 5 bases, and 11 bases separated the two germline ends. CDR3 sequence: CASSLEGQYGYTF. Here the CDR3 DNA reads TGCGCCAGCAGCCTAGAAGGACAGTATGGCTACACCTTC.

This clone was seen a single time. The chain joins TRBV30 to TRBJ1-2, with 7 bases lining up with TRBD1. This CDR3 contains 13 residues. Germline V gene sequence: CDR1 GTSNPN, CDR2 SVGIG (reference sequence). Trimming took 4 bases from V and 6 from J; bases not matched to a gene: 8. The CDR3 DNA follows: TGTGCCTGGATACAGGGGAAGTCCCATGGCTACACCTTC. Protein sequence: CAWIQGKSHGYTF.

The chain has TRBV30 and TRBJ1-2, with D possibly being TRBD1 (5 bases). The CDR3 length is 14 residues. The V gene's germline CDR1 is GTSNPN and CDR2 SVGIG (reference sequence). The germline V and J ends were trimmed by 3 bases and 4 bases, with 15 bases remaining between them. In DNA, the CDR3 is TGTGCCTGGAGAGACTTAACAGGAGTCTATGGCTACACCTTC. Protein sequence: CAWRDLTGVYGYTF.

The V and J genes are TRBV6-1 and TRBJ2-7; weak D call: TRBD2 (6 bases). The CDR3 loop spans 19 amino acids. CDR1 is MNHNS and CDR2 is SASEGT in the germline V gene. V shed 3 bases and J shed 9 bases, with 33 bases lying between them. The chain's CDR3 is CASSEILPGGFTPGGGQYF. In DNA, the CDR3 is TGTGCCAGCAGTGAGATATTACCCGGGGGTTTTACCCCGGGTGGGGGGCAGTACTTC.

The rearrangement uses TRBV5-1 and TRBJ2-1, with TRBD2 identical over 8 bases. The CDR3 spans 15 residues. V was clipped by 0 bases and J by 6 bases; unmatched bases: 5. Germline loops: CDR1 SGHRS, CDR2 YFSETQ. The CDR3 nucleotides read TGCGCCAGCAGCTTGGGGTCGGGAGGGGTCAATGAGCAGTTCTTC. Translating it yields CASSLGSGGVNEQFF.